One and the same sample provided the 27 T cell receptor beta chains below, sequenced in a study of beta chain features in type 1 diabetes. Expressed TCRB transcripts were sequenced because the isolated RNA had all been reverse transcribed beforehand. Data came from immunoSEQ multiplex PCR; TCRdb stores just in-frame clones and leaves some out. The repertoire holds about 390,000 clones, over 9% seen once, with roughly 0.6% in the top ten. No antigen has been identified for these receptors. Study-level results: Shorter TCRB CDR3s, moderately but significantly so, marked every one of the four CD4+ subsets in Type 1 diabetes patients.

Material: central memory CD4+ T cells from blood. The receptors originated from a man between 25 and 39 years old with type 1 diabetes.

The chain employs TRBV19 and TRBJ2-2; 11 nucleotides agree with TRBD1. This CDR3 has 16 residues. Germline CDR1 is LNHDA and CDR2 is SQIVND (reference sequence). V lost 4 bases, J lost 6 bases, and 7 bases stayed unmatched. The CDR3 sequence: CASSNGQGAGPGELFF. The CDR3 coding sequence is TGTGCCAGTAGTAACGGACAGGGGGCAGGACCCGGGGAGCTGTTTTTT.

About this clone itself: At one of its ends the junction is not consistent with the germline gene, which may arise from a read error. The genes are TRBV25-1 and TRBJ1-2; D gene unclear. CDR1 MGHDK and CDR2 SYGVNS come from the germline V gene. The CDR3 spans 14 residues. CDR3 sequence (DNA): TGTGCCAGCAGCTCCGAAGACACGGACTATGGCCACACCTTC. It is translated as CASSSEDTDYGHTF.

CDR3 loop: CSGGMMTSGGEQFF. The CDR3 nucleotides read TGCAGCGGGGGGATGATGACTAGCGGAGGTGAGCAGTTCTTC. The V call is TRBV29-1, the J call TRBJ2-1; 9 bases are shared with TRBD2. CDR1 and CDR2 (germline): SQVTM, ANQGSEA. This CDR3 comprises 14 residues. J lost 9 bases, V lost 7 bases, and 13 bases had no gene match.

This chain joins TRBV14 and TRBJ2-7, with a tentative D call TRBD2 (5 bases). This CDR3 contains 14 residues. CDR1 and CDR2 from the germline V gene are SGHDN and FVKESK. The V end was cut by 4 bases, the J end by 5 bases, with 15 bases between. Here the CDR3 reads CASSRSLGSHEQYF. The DNA of the CDR3 is TGTGCCAGCAGCCGATCTCTTGGGAGCCACGAGCAGTACTTC.

The CDR3 DNA reads as TGCGCCAGCAGAGTGGGACAGGAGGACTCCTACGAGCAGTACTTC. Residues: CASRVGQEDSYEQYF. V is TRBV5-1 and J is TRBJ2-7; TRBD1 matches 8 bases. Trimming took 5 bases from V and 0 from J; bases not matched to a gene: 7. Germline CDR1 SGHRS, CDR2 YFSETQ. This CDR3 region has 15 residues.

The chain couples TRBV7-2 to TRBJ2-1; 13 bases are a match to TRBD2. Germline CDR1 is SGHTA and CDR2 is FQGNSA. CDR3 length: 18 amino acids. Unmatched junction bases numbered 13, after V lost 2 bases and J lost 9 bases. The CDR3 here is CASSLSGGGLAGSGEQFF. CDR3 in DNA: TGTGCCAGCAGCTTAAGCGGGGGGGGACTAGCGGGATCGGGTGAGCAGTTCTTC.

The gene calls are TRBV28 and TRBJ2-7; TRBD2 matches at 9 bases. This CDR3 has 12 residues. V lost 5 bases and J lost 6; bases outside the gene matches: 2. From germline, CDR1 is MDHEN and CDR2 SYDVKM. The CDR3 bases are TGTGCCAGCAGTAGCGGGGGGCGCGAGCAGTACTTC. Protein: CASSSGGREQYF.

Many counts were recorded for this clone. This rearrangement joins TRBV14 to TRBJ1-4, with D unclear. V lost 4 bases and J 8 bases, leaving 11 bases between the germline ends. The CDR3 runs 13 residues. Germline V gives CDR1 SGHDN, CDR2 FVKESK. DNA for the CDR3: TGTGCCAGCAGCCGAAGTAAGAGGGAAAAACTGTTTTTT. It is translated as CASSRSKREKLFF.

This chain joins TRBV28 and TRBJ2-1; no definite D call. The germline CDR1 and CDR2 sequences are MDHEN and SYDVKM. V shed 5 bases and J shed 7 bases, with 12 bases lying between them. There are 13 residues in the CDR3. The CDR3 DNA follows: TGTGCCAGCAGTCTCCCTTGGGAAAATGAGCAGTTCTTC. This encodes CASSLPWENEQFF. Complete variable domain (other parts from reference TRBV28 and TRBJ2-1): DVKVTQSSRYLVKRTGEKVFLECVQDMDHENMFWYRQDPGLGLRLIYFSYDVKMKEKGDIPEGYSVSREKKERFSLILESASTNQTSMYLCASSLPWENEQFFGPGTRLTVL.

This clone came up a few times. This chain uses TRBV6-1 with TRBJ1-2; D gene unclear. V was clipped by 3 bases and J by 0 bases, with 5 bases between them. CDR1 is MNHNS, CDR2 SASEGT, per germline. The CDR3 spans 13 residues. The CDR3 DNA is TGTGCCAGCAGTGAGCAGGCTAACTATGGCTACACCTTC. This encodes CASSEQANYGYTF.

This clone has a handful of counts. The chain employs TRBV7-2 and TRBJ2-7; 8 positions agree with TRBD2. The CDR3 is 13 amino acids. The trim removed 4 bases at V and 6 bases at J, leaving 5 bases unmatched. Germline CDR1 is SGHTA and CDR2 is FQGNSA. The CDR3 spells CASSSRAGGEQYF. CDR3 bases: TGTGCCAGCAGCTCAAGGGCGGGGGGCGAGCAGTACTTC.

This sequence joins TRBV18 and TRBJ2-3; D gene ambiguous. V was cut by 3 bases and J by 6 bases, with 13 bases left in between. Germline V gene sequence: CDR1 KGHSH, CDR2 LQKENI. CDR3 length equals 14 residues. CDR3 sequence reads: CASSPPLPADTQYF. In DNA, the CDR3 is TGTGCCAGCTCACCCCCACTTCCTGCGGATACGCAGTATTTT.

This clone has at least ten counts. The rearrangement uses TRBV7-3 and TRBJ2-5; 11 bases fit TRBD2. Germline V gives CDR1 SGHTA, CDR2 FQGTGA. The J segment lost 3 bases and the V segment lost 2 bases, leaving 11 bases of the junction unmatched. CDR3 size: 18 residues. The CDR3 DNA reads as TGTGCCAGCAGCTTAGGGCTAGCGGGAGGCCCAAAAGAAGAGACCCAGTACTTC. Protein sequence: CASSLGLAGGPKEETQYF. Variable domain in full (rest from reference TRBV7-3 and TRBJ2-5): GAGVSQTPSNKVTEKGKYVELRCDPISGHTALYWYRQSLGQGPEFLIYFQGTGAADDSGLPNDRFFAVRPEGSVSTLKIQRTERGDSAVYLCASSLGLAGGPKEETQYFGPGTRLLVL.

The chain employs TRBV5-1 and TRBJ1-4; no firm D call. This CDR3 region has 16 residues. CDR1 is SGHRS, CDR2 YFSETQ, per germline. The V end lost 0 bases, the J end lost 6 bases, and 15 bases lay between the germline ends. The CDR3 loop reads CASSLVWAGRYEKLFF. The CDR3 DNA is TGCGCCAGCAGCTTGGTCTGGGCCGGCCGCTATGAAAAACTGTTTTTT. The full variable domain, in which reference TRBV5-1 and TRBJ1-4 provide the parts outside the CDR3, is KAGVTQTPRYLIKTRGQQVTLSCSPISGHRSVSWYQQTPGQGLQFLFEYFSETQRNKGNFPGRFSGRQFSNSRSEMNVSTLELGDSALYLCASSLVWAGRYEKLFFGSGTQLSVL.

This clone has just a few counts. The rearrangement links TRBV7-9 to TRBJ1-1; 7 nucleotides line up with TRBD1. After removal of 0 bases from V and 7 bases from J, the junction contained 2 bases not matched to a gene. Per the germline V gene, CDR1 is SEHNR and CDR2 is FQNEAQ (reference sequence). This CDR3 comprises 13 residues. CDR3 sequence reads: CASSLARQGEAFF. CDR3 DNA sequence: TGTGCCAGCAGCTTAGCTCGACAGGGTGAAGCTTTCTTT.

The CDR3 coding sequence is TGTGCCAGCAGTCGTACGTCCTATAATTCACCCCTCCACTTT. It translates to CASSRTSYNSPLHF. The V and J genes are TRBV6-1 and TRBJ1-6; the D is unclear. Germline V gene lookup returns CDR1 MNHNS and CDR2 SASEGT. Trimming removed 5 bases at V and 1 base at J, with 6 bases between. This CDR3 has 14 amino acids.

In this sample, this clone turned up a few times. J is TRBJ2-2 and V is TRBV19; tentatively, D is TRBD1 (5 bases). Trimming left V 7 bases short and J 2 bases short, with 11 bases between. The CDR3 runs 14 residues. CDR1 is LNHDA and CDR2 is SQIVND in the germline V gene (reference sequence). CDR3 sequence reads: CASKGQGNTGELFF. The CDR3 nucleotides are TGTGCCAGTAAAGGGCAGGGAAACACCGGGGAGCTGTTTTTT.

In regard to this clone: It differs at one base from a far larger clone, so likely a read error. The J gene is TRBJ2-3, the V gene TRBV7-9, with a weak D call TRBD2 (6 bases). The V and J ends lost 3 bases and 9 bases respectively, with 16 bases between them. Germline values: CDR1 SEHNR, CDR2 FQNEAQ (reference sequence). The CDR3 runs to 14 residues. CDR3 sequence (DNA): TGTGCCAGCAGCTTGGCCCCCGGGGGTAGGACGCAGTATTTT. Translating gives CASSLAPGGRTQYF.

This clone was counted ten times or more. The CDR3, as DNA: TGTGCCATCAAATGGGCAGAGGGGCAGCCCCAGCATTTT. This gives the protein CAIKWAEGQPQHF. The V and J genes are TRBV10-3 and TRBJ1-5; perhaps TRBD1 as D (5 bases). The V gene's germline CDR1 is ENHRY and CDR2 SYGVKD. The CDR3 consists of 13 residues. V was cut by 7 bases and J by 7 bases, with 14 bases left in between.

V is TRBV19 and J is TRBJ1-1; no definite D call. CDR3 length: 13 residues. Trimming cost V 6 bases and J 4 bases, with 12 bases left between them. CDR1 LNHDA and CDR2 SQIVND come from the germline V gene (reference sequence). CDR3 sequence: CASSPLYGTEAFF. CDR3 bases: TGTGCCAGTAGCCCTCTGTACGGCACTGAAGCTTTCTTT. Together with reference TRBV19 and TRBJ1-1, the CDR3 gives the full variable domain: DGGITQSPKYLFRKEGQNVTLSCEQNLNHDAMYWYRQDPGQGLRLIYYSQIVNDFQKGDIAEGYSVSREKKESFPLTVTSAQKNPTAFYLCASSPLYGTEAFFGQGTRLTVV.

This clone was counted at least ten times. The same CDR3 is also encoded by other DNA sequences in this sample. The J gene is TRBJ2-3, the V gene TRBV2; D gene unclear. CDR3 length: 11 amino acids. Germline-derived CDR1 and CDR2 are SNHLY and FYNNEI. Trimming took off 5 bases at V and 2 bases at J, with 2 bases between the two ends. CDR3 in amino acids: CASSSTDTQYF. DNA of the CDR3: TGTGCCAGCAGTTCCACAGATACGCAGTATTTT.

The chain uses TRBV28 and TRBJ2-6, with D tentatively TRBD2 (6 bases). CDR1 is MDHEN, CDR2 SYDVKM, per germline. V gave up 3 bases and J gave up 3 bases, with 12 bases separating them. The CDR3 has 16 amino acids. The CDR3 sequence is CASSFPGVFGANVLTF. CDR3 nucleotides: TGTGCCAGCAGTTTTCCGGGAGTGTTTGGGGCCAACGTCCTGACTTTC. The full variable domain, completed using reference TRBV28 and TRBJ2-6, is DVKVTQSSRYLVKRTGEKVFLECVQDMDHENMFWYRQDPGLGLRLIYFSYDVKMKEKGDIPEGYSVSREKKERFSLILESASTNQTSMYLCASSFPGVFGANVLTFGAGSRLTVL.

This chain joins TRBV2 and TRBJ2-2; TRBD1 agrees at 7 bases. Trimming removed 6 bases from V and 6 bases from J; junction bases left unmatched: 1. This CDR3 has 12 residues. Germline values: CDR1 SNHLY, CDR2 FYNNEI. In nucleotides, the CDR3 is TGTGCCAGCAGGCAGGGGGCCGGGGAGCTGTTTTTT. Protein sequence: CASRQGAGELFF.

The chain combines TRBV5-5 with TRBJ2-1; D is perhaps TRBD2 (5 bases). Trimming pared 4 bases from V and 2 bases from J, leaving 13 bases between. The CDR3 has 15 residues. Germline CDR1 reads SGHKS; CDR2 reads YYEKEE (reference sequence). The CDR3 sequence: CASSDTSGAYNEQFF. The CDR3 region has the DNA TGTGCCAGCAGCGATACGAGCGGAGCCTACAATGAGCAGTTCTTC. Full variable domain (outside the CDR3, taken from reference TRBV5-5 and TRBJ2-1): DAGVTQSPTHLIKTRGQQVTLRCSPISGHKSVSWYQQVLGQGPQFIFQYYEKEERGRGNFPDRFSARQFPNYSSELNVNALLLGDSALYLCASSDTSGAYNEQFFGPGTRLTVL.

The V and J genes are TRBV4-1 and TRBJ1-5; D is uncertain. The length of the CDR3 is 16 residues. The ends were cut back, 3 bases at V and 0 bases at J, with 12 bases in the middle. CDR1 MGHRA and CDR2 YSYEKL come from the germline V gene. CDR3 DNA: TGCGCCAGCAGCCACCCCTTTCGGGATAGCAATCAGCCCCAGCATTTT. Translated, it gives CASSHPFRDSNQPQHF.

Only a few counts were recorded for this clone. The chain links TRBV7-8 to TRBJ2-2, with 9 bases that match TRBD2. The V gene end was trimmed by 5 bases and the J gene end by 3 bases; junction bases not matched to a gene: 4. The CDR3 runs 15 residues. Germline-derived CDR1 and CDR2 are SGHVS and FQNEAQ. This CDR3 is CASSLRLADTGELFF. In DNA form, the CDR3 reads TGTGCCAGCAGCCTGAGACTAGCGGACACCGGGGAGCTGTTTTTT. Based on the CDR3 plus reference TRBV7-8 and TRBJ2-2, the full variable domain is GAGVSQSPRYKVAKRGQDVALRCDPISGHVSLFWYQQALGQGPEFLTYFQNEAQLDKSGLPSDRFFAERPEGSVSTLKIQRTQQEDSAVYLCASSLRLADTGELFFGEGSRLTVL.

This clone was observed a few times. The chain joins TRBV27 to TRBJ1-5; 7 nucleotides agree with TRBD1. CDR1 MNHEY and CDR2 SMNVEV come from the germline V gene (reference sequence). CDR3 length equals 15 residues. Germline trimming cut 4 bases from V and 3 bases from J; bases unmatched to any gene: 6. CDR3 residues: CASSSGGMDNQPQHF. The CDR3 DNA reads as TGTGCCAGCAGTTCAGGGGGAATGGACAATCAGCCCCAGCATTTT.